This entry lists 17 T cell receptor beta chains sequenced from one sample in a study of post-analysis software for immune sequencing data. Antigens of these TCRs are unknown. Findings and caveats of the study: Roughly five TRBV segments, including TRBV5-6, TRBV5-1 and TRBV20-1, were more frequent in patients than controls.

Unique molecular identifiers tagged the TCR beta cDNA libraries. One entry per CDR3 protein, called by TCRdb with MiXCR from the PCR reads. This sample has under 650,000 distinct CDR3 sequences, with roughly 40% found just once. Sequenced sample: blood. The receptor source for this set is a girl aged 10 to 17 with multiple sclerosis.

Details on this clonotype: A junction boundary mismatches the germline segment, possibly from a read error. V and J are TRBV20-1 and TRBJ2-1; a possible D gene is TRBD2 (6 bases). The CDR3 extends over 16 amino acids. Germline-derived CDR1 and CDR2 are DFQATT and SNEGSKA (reference sequence). The CDR3 DNA follows: TGCGGTGCTGAGCCTAGAGGGCGGGGAACCTACAATGAGCAGTTCTTC. This codes for CGAEPRGRGTYNEQFF.

The chain joins TRBV5-6 to TRBJ1-5; TRBD1 might be the D (5 bases). The germline V gene has CDR1 SGHDT and CDR2 YYEEEE. The V and J ends lost 4 bases and 12 bases respectively, with 17 bases between them. The CDR3 has 13 amino acids. CDR3 region: CASSHPGGGVQHF. The CDR3 bases are TGTGCCAGCAGCCATCCCGGAGGAGGGGTCCAGCATTTT. Together with reference TRBV5-6 and TRBJ1-5, the CDR3 gives the full variable domain: DAGVTQSPTHLIKTRGQQVTLRCSPKSGHDTVSWYQQALGQGPQFIFQYYEEEERQRGNFPDRFSGHQFPNYSSELNVNALLLGDSALYLCASSHPGGGVQHFGDGTRLSIL.

This clonotype was seen a few times. The chain links TRBV20-1 to TRBJ2-3; D unresolved. Trimming cost V 4 bases and J 1 base, with 9 bases left between them. This CDR3 has 13 amino acids. CDR1 is DFQATT, CDR2 SNEGSKA, per germline (reference sequence). The CDR3 sequence is CSAMVDGTDTQYF. For the CDR3, the DNA is TGCAGTGCTATGGTGGACGGCACAGATACGCAGTATTTT.

Of note for this clonotype: A read error may explain this, as a much larger clone is one base away. The chain joins TRBV12-3 or TRBV12-4 to TRBJ2-4, with TRBD1 identical over 7 bases. The junction had 4 bases not matched to a gene; V was cut back by 5 bases and J by 3 bases. The length of the CDR3 is 14 residues. CDR3 in amino acids: CASSDSGGKNIQYF. The CDR3, as DNA: TGTGCCAGCAGTGACTCAGGGGGCAAAAACATTCAGTACTTC.

There are a few counts of this clonotype. The chain joins TRBV4-1 to TRBJ2-1; tentatively, D is TRBD2 (6 bases). This CDR3 is 15 amino acids long. V was pared by 0 bases and J by 3 bases, with 9 bases between. Germline assignment: CDR1 MGHRA and CDR2 YSYEKL. The CDR3 loop reads CASSQEGGRYNEQFF. The CDR3 DNA is TGCGCCAGCAGCCAAGAGGGGGGACGCTACAATGAGCAGTTCTTC.

Only a few counts were recorded for this clonotype. V is TRBV10-3 and J is TRBJ2-5, with TRBD2 matching 8 bases. The V gene's germline CDR1 is ENHRY and CDR2 SYGVKD. V was pared by 1 base and J by 0 bases, with 4 bases of the junction left unmatched. This CDR3 is built from 16 residues. The CDR3 reads CAISEFREGYQETQYF. The CDR3 nucleotides read TGTGCCATCAGTGAGTTTCGGGAGGGATACCAAGAGACCCAGTACTTC.

This chain joins TRBV5-1 and TRBJ1-1; 9 positions match TRBD1. The CDR3 is 16 residues long. The V and J ends lost 3 bases and 1 base, in that order; junction bases with no gene match: 7. Germline CDR1 reads SGHRS; CDR2 reads YFSETQ. Here the CDR3 reads CASSWTGVHGNTEAFF. As DNA, the CDR3 is TGCGCCAGCAGCTGGACAGGGGTCCACGGGAACACTGAAGCTTTCTTT. The full variable domain, rest sourced from reference TRBV5-1 and TRBJ1-1, is KAGVTQTPRYLIKTRGQQVTLSCSPISGHRSVSWYQQTPGQGLQFLFEYFSETQRNKGNFPGRFSGRQFSNSRSEMNVSTLELGDSALYLCASSWTGVHGNTEAFFGQGTRLTVV.

The rearrangement joins TRBV27 to TRBJ2-3, with D possibly being TRBD2 (5 bases). The CDR3 length is 13 residues. V lost 3 bases and J 4 bases, leaving 8 bases between the germline ends. The V gene's germline CDR1 is MNHEY and CDR2 SMNVEV (reference sequence). The CDR3 nucleotides read TGTGCCAGCAGTTTTTACGGGGCAGATACGCAGTATTTT. It is translated as CASSFYGADTQYF.

This clonotype appeared a single time. This chain joins TRBV6-1 and TRBJ1-1; no definite D call. Germline CDR1 is MNHNS and CDR2 is SASEGT. Trimming left V 1 base short and J 5 bases short, with 11 bases between. The CDR3 length is 14 residues. The CDR3 DNA reads as TGTGCCAGCAGTGAAGGGTCTGTTCGGACTGAAGCTTTCTTT. It is translated as CASSEGSVRTEAFF.

A word on this clonotype: The junction departs from germline at one end; a sequencing error may be responsible. The chain recombines TRBV3-1 with TRBJ2-3; D call uncertain. The CDR3 length is 17 residues. Germline loops: CDR1 LGHDT, CDR2 YNNKEL (reference sequence). The CDR3 DNA follows: TGTGCCAGCAGCCAAGAAGTAAGGACCATCCCCACAGATGCGCAGTATTTT. This translates into CASSQEVRTIPTDAQYF.

The chain uses TRBV4-1 and TRBJ2-7, with D unresolved. Germline values: CDR1 MGHRA, CDR2 YSYEKL. The V gene lost 0 bases and the J gene lost 0 bases, with 6 bases spanning the gap. The CDR3 extends over 14 amino acids. The chain's CDR3 is CASSQEWGSYEQYF. The DNA for the CDR3 is TGCGCCAGCAGCCAAGAGTGGGGCTCCTACGAGCAGTACTTC.

As to this clonotype: One end of the junction varies from germline; a read error may be responsible. The V gene is TRBV12-3 or TRBV12-4, the J gene TRBJ1-6, with D hard to call. This CDR3 is built from 14 residues. CDR3 amino acids: CAGRKHGFLSPLHF. DNA of the CDR3: TGTGCCGGCAGAAAACACGGATTTCTGTCACCCCTCCACTTT.

The chain couples TRBV28 to TRBJ2-7, with D possibly being TRBD1 (6 bases). Germline assignment: CDR1 MDHEN and CDR2 SYDVKM. This CDR3 has 13 amino acids. V lost 8 bases and J lost 1, with 12 bases in between. The CDR3 sequence is CASQGHESYEQYF. CDR3 DNA: TGTGCCAGCCAGGGACATGAATCCTACGAGCAGTACTTC.

This clonotype was detected only a few times. The V and J genes are TRBV29-1 and TRBJ2-3; D not certain. The CDR3 covers 12 residues. Germline CDR1 reads SQVTM; CDR2 reads ANQGSEA. Trimming pared 6 bases from V and 4 bases from J, leaving 11 bases between. The CDR3 region is CSVLFLADTQYF. In nucleotides, the CDR3 is TGCAGCGTCCTTTTTTTGGCAGATACGCAGTATTTT.

The chain has TRBV3-1 and TRBJ2-5; D unclear. The better agreement between TRBJ2-7 and the DNA end casts doubt on the J call. From germline, CDR1 is LGHDT and CDR2 YNNKEL (reference sequence). There are 12 residues in the CDR3. The chain's CDR3 is CASSRTMYEQYF. The DNA of the CDR3 is TGTGCCAGCAGCCGAACTATGTACGAGCAGTACTTC.

The chain combines TRBV20-1 with TRBJ1-1, with D unresolved. CDR1 DFQATT and CDR2 SNEGSKA come from the germline V gene (reference sequence). The CDR3 spans 13 residues. Between the trimmed V and J ends, which lost 0 bases and 6 bases, there was a span of 11 bases. Written as DNA, the CDR3 is TGCAGTGCTAGAGATACAGTACGCCCTGAAGCTTTCTTT. This codes for CSARDTVRPEAFF.

The rearrangement uses TRBV5-1 and TRBJ2-1, with 9 bases aligning to TRBD2. In germline, CDR1 is SGHRS, CDR2 YFSETQ. There are 17 residues in the CDR3. V gave up 0 bases and J gave up 10 bases; unmatched junction bases: 14. The CDR3 loop is CASSLGWASGTPGEQFF. DNA of the CDR3: TGCGCCAGCAGCTTGGGTTGGGCTAGCGGGACCCCTGGAGAGCAGTTCTTC.